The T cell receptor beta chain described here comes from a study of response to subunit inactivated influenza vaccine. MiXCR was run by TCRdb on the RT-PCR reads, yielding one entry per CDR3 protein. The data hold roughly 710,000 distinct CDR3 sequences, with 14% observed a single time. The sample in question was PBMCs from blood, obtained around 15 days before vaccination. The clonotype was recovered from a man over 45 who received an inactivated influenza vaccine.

The CDR3 sequence is CASSQGQGRNEQFF. CDR3 DNA: TGTGCCAGCAGCCAAGGGCAGGGTCGGAATGAGCAGTTCTTC. This chain links TRBV3-1 with TRBJ2-1, with D possibly being TRBD1 (5 bases). The V end lost 1 base, the J end lost 7 bases, and 11 bases lay between the germline ends. The CDR3 has 14 amino acids. Germline CDR1 is LGHDT and CDR2 is YNNKEL (reference sequence).